This T cell receptor beta chain was retrieved from a study of PD-L1 blockade in urothelial cancer. Looking at the study overall: Prior chemotherapy regimens per patient numbered 0 to 3. Blood was tested 3 weeks (second dose) and 6 weeks into treatment.

Spike-ins of synthetic TCR analog templates went into each PCR. Sequencing was performed with immunoSEQ multiplex PCR; in TCRdb, only in-frame clones are kept and a portion is missing. Of approximately 46,000 clones listed, more than 75% were seen once; the top ten hold more than 2.5%. Locally advanced or metastatic urothelial carcinoma affected all patients. Germline lookup yields CDR1 ENHRY and CDR2 SYGVKD. The CDR3 spans 10 residues. V was cut by 10 bases and J by 6 bases, with 6 bases left in between. This clone was counted only a few times. Sequenced material: PBMCs, taken around atezolizumab (anti-PD-L1) treatment. This chain links TRBV10-3 with TRBJ2-2; no firm D call. The clonotype was recovered from a man aged 65-85 years with urothelial cancer. For the CDR3, the DNA is TGTGCCACCCGTGCCGGGGAGCTGTTTTTT. Residues: CATRAGELFF.